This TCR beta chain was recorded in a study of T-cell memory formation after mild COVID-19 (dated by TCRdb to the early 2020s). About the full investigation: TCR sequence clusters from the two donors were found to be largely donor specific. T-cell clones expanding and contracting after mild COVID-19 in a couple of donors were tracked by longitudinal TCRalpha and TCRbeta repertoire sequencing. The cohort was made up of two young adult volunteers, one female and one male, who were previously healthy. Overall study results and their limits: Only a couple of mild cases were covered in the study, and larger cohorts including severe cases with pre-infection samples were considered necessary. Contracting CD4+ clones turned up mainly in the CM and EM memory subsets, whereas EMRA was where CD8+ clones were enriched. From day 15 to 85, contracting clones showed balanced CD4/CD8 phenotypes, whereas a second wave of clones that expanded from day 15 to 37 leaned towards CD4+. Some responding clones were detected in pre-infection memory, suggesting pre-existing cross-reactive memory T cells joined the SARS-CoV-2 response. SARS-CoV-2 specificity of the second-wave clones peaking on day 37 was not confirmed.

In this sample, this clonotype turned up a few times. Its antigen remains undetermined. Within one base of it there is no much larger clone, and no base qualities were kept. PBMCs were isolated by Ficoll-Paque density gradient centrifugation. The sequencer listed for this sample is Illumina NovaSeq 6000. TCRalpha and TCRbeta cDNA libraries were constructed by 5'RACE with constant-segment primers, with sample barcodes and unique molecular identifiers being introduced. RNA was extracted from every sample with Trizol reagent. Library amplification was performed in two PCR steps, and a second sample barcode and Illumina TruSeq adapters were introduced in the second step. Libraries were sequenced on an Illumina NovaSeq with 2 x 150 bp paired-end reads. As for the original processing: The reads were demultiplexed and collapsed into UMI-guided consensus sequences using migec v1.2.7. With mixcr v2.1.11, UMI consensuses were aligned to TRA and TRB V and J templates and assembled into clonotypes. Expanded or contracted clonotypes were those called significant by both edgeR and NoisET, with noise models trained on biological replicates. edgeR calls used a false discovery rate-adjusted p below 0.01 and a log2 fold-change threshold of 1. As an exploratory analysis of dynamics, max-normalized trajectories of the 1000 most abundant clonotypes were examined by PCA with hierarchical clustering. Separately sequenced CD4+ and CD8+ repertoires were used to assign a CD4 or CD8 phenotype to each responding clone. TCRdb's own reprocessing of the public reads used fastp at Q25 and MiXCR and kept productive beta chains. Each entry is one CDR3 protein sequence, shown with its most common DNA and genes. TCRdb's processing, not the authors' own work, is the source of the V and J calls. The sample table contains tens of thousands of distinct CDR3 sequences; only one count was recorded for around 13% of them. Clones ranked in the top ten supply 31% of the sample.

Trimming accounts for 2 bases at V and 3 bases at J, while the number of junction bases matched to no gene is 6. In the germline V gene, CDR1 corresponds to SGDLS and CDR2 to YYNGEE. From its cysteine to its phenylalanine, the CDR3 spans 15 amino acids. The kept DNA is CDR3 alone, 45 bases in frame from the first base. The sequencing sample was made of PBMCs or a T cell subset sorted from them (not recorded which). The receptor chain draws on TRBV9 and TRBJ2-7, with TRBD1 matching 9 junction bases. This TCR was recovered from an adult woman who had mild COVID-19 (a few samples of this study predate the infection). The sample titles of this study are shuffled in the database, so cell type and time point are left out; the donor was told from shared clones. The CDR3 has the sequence CASSVADRGNYEQYF. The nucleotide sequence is TGTGCCAGCAGCGTGGCGGACAGGGGCAACTACGAGCAGTACTTC.